This paragraph reports one TCR beta chain. RNA totalling roughly 0.5 to 1 ug underwent reverse transcription with random hexamers. MiXCR was run by TCRdb on the immunoSEQ multiplex PCR reads, yielding one entry per CDR3 protein. Of 200,000 to 250,000 distinct CDR3 sequences in the sample, about 90% are singletons; the top ten hold about 0.12%. This sample is drawn from a study of CD8 T cells in Susac syndrome. The CDR3 consists of 16 residues. V lost 6 bases and J lost 6, with 18 bases in between. CDR1 and CDR2 from the germline V gene are MDHEN and SYDVKM. The clonotype was recovered from a human donor with multiple sclerosis. Material for sequencing was CD8+ T cells from PBMCs. The chain uses TRBV28 and TRBJ1-6; D is possibly TRBD1 (6 bases). CDR3: CASRKPRGRGNSPLHF. The CDR3 nucleotides read TGTGCCAGCAGGAAGCCCAGGGGTCGAGGTAATTCACCCCTCCACTTT.